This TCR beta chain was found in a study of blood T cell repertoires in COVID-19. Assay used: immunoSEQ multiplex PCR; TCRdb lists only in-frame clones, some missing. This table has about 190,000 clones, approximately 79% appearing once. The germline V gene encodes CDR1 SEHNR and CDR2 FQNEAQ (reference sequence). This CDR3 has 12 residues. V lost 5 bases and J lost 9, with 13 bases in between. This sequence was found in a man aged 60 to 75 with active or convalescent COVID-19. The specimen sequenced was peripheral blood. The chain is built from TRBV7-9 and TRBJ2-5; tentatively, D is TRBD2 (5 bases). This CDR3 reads CASSSEGWAQYF. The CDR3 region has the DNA TGTGCCAGCAGCAGCGAGGGTTGGGCCCAGTACTTC.